Here is one T cell receptor beta chain with its context. What it recognizes is unknown. This specimen belongs to a study of OX40 agonist ivuxolimab in advanced cancers. Study-level background: One patient with hepatocellular carcinoma and two with cutaneous melanoma, three in all, had partial responses. Study results and caveats: The antigens recognized by the expanded peripheral T cells, that is their antigen specificity, were not determined. Among the nonresponders, some also had low normalized T-cell clonal expansion. Averaged across samples, CD8+ T cells carried more expanded clones than CD4+ did.

Assay: immunoSEQ multiplex PCR; the TCRdb copy retains only in-frame clones and omits some. The sample holds about 47,000 clones; 81% are singletons and the top ten take 5.5% to 7%. V lost 0 bases and J lost 1, with 16 bases in between. In germline, CDR1 is SGHNT, CDR2 YYREEE (reference sequence). The CDR3 contains 17 residues. The receptor was derived from an adult with an advanced solid tumor such as melanoma, head and neck, liver or kidney cancer. This material consisted of CD4+ or CD8+ T cells sorted from blood, taken in a trial of the OX40 agonist ivuxolimab. The rearrangement joins TRBV5-4 to TRBJ1-1, with a tentative D call TRBD1 (5 bases). This CDR3 is CASSLGPIQGRNTEAFF. In DNA, the CDR3 is TGTGCCAGCAGCTTGGGCCCCATTCAGGGACGGAACACTGAAGCTTTCTTT.